The 17 T cell receptor beta chains below all came from one sample that was sequenced in a study of PD-1 blockade in classical Hodgkin lymphoma. As to time point: cycle 4 day 1 (C4D1), after less than 7 weeks of nivolumab. In every patient, relapse followed autologous stem cell transplantation, while exposure to brentuximab vedotin differed. The study isolated CD8+ T cells from thawed PBMCs by magnetic negative selection. Assay: immunoSEQ multiplex PCR; the TCRdb copy retains only in-frame clones and omits some. This sample has around 15,000 clones, with 89% found just once. Here the sequenced sample was CD8+ T cells from blood, taken before the fourth cycle of nivolumab. These receptors were obtained from a human donor with classical Hodgkin lymphoma.

The chain is built from TRBV9 and TRBJ2-1; the match to TRBD2 covers 8 bases. The V gene's germline CDR1 is SGDLS and CDR2 YYNGEE. Losses at the gene ends were 4 bases for V and 4 bases for J; bases not matched to a gene: 10. The CDR3 sequence is 16 residues long. CDR3 in DNA: TGTGCCAGCAGCACCAATCTAGCGGGCCCGTACAATGAGCAGTTCTTC. Translated, it gives CASSTNLAGPYNEQFF.

This clone was seen only once. The rearrangement links TRBV5-4 to TRBJ2-5, with 7 bases that match TRBD1. CDR1 and CDR2 from the germline V gene are SGHNT and YYREEE (reference sequence). Trimming cost V 3 bases and J 2 bases; bases outside gene matches: 1. This CDR3 contains 13 residues. The CDR3 DNA reads as TGTGCCAGCAGCTCGGGACAGCAAGAGACCCAGTACTTC. Translation: CASSSGQQETQYF.

The chain recombines TRBV28 with TRBJ2-7; no definite D call. This CDR3 region has 14 residues. Trimming removed 2 bases from V and 5 bases from J, with 13 bases in between. Germline-derived CDR1 and CDR2 are MDHEN and SYDVKM. CDR3 region: CASSLGGPRDEQYF. The CDR3 DNA reads TGTGCCAGCAGTTTAGGCGGCCCCCGGGACGAGCAGTACTTC.

The V call is TRBV7-9, the J call TRBJ2-1; D uncertain. The CDR3 spans 16 residues. With 1 base removed from V and 7 bases from J, the gap between germline ends came to 17 bases. Germline values: CDR1 SEHNR, CDR2 FQNEAQ (reference sequence). The CDR3 sequence is CASSLDPAIVLNEQFF. The CDR3 nucleotides read TGTGCCAGCAGCTTAGATCCGGCTATAGTCTTGAATGAGCAGTTCTTC. Full variable domain (rest looked up from reference TRBV7-9 and TRBJ2-1): DTGVSQNPRHKITKRGQNVTFRCDPISEHNRLYWYRQTLGQGPEFLTYFQNEAQLEKSRLLSDRFSAERPKGSFSTLEIQRTEQGDSAMYLCASSLDPAIVLNEQFFGPGTRLTVL.

This sequence joins TRBV4-1 and TRBJ2-7; 8 nucleotides agree with TRBD1. Trimming cost V 2 bases and J 10 bases; bases outside gene matches: 4. This CDR3 is 12 amino acids long. From germline, CDR1 is MGHRA and CDR2 YSYEKL. CDR3 sequence reads: CASSQTGGLQYF. The CDR3 nucleotides read TGCGCCAGCAGCCAAACAGGGGGTCTCCAGTACTTC.

V gene TRBV7-8 combines with J gene TRBJ2-7; D unclear. The V end was cut by 6 bases, the J end by 3 bases, with 6 bases between. There are 11 residues in the CDR3. Germline V lookup: CDR1 SGHVS, CDR2 FQNEAQ. CDR3 sequence (DNA): TGTGCCAGCAGTCCTCACTACGAGCAGTACTTC. This sequence encodes CASSPHYEQYF.

The rearrangement uses TRBV28 and TRBJ2-1, with 10 bases lining up with TRBD2. The germline gives CDR1 MDHEN, CDR2 SYDVKM. The ends lost 5 bases at V and 3 bases at J; junction bases unmatched: 4. The CDR3 totals 15 residues. The CDR3 DNA reads TGTGCCAGCAGTCCTCTAGCGGGAGTCTACAATGAGCAGTTCTTC. Protein product: CASSPLAGVYNEQFF.

The V call is TRBV7-8, the J call TRBJ2-3, with 7 bases identical to TRBD2. The CDR3 totals 15 residues. Germline CDR1 reads SGHVS; CDR2 reads FQNEAQ. Trimming took 4 bases from V and 2 from J; bases not matched to a gene: 6. The CDR3 region is CASSYGQRDTDTQYF. The CDR3 nucleotides are TGTGCCAGCAGCTATGGCCAGCGGGACACAGATACGCAGTATTTT.

The genes are TRBV4-1 and TRBJ2-5; D is unresolved. The CDR3 consists of 13 residues. V lost 0 bases to trimming and J lost 3 bases, with 5 bases between them. CDR1 and CDR2 (germline): MGHRA, YSYEKL. For the CDR3, the DNA is TGCGCCAGCAGCCAAGATTGGGAAGAGACCCAGTACTTC. Residues: CASSQDWEETQYF.

This sequence joins TRBV5-1 and TRBJ2-7, with a tentative D call TRBD2 (6 bases). Germline V gene sequence: CDR1 SGHRS, CDR2 YFSETQ. Trimming removed 5 bases at V and 6 bases at J, with 15 bases between. The CDR3 consists of 13 residues. As DNA, the CDR3 is TGCGCCAGCAGTTACCCCACTAGCCGCGAGCAGTACTTC. Amino acid sequence: CASSYPTSREQYF.

CDR3 sequence (DNA): TGCGCCAGCAGCTTGCAGGGACAGGGGGCAGGTGATACGCAGTATTTT. Translated: CASSLQGQGAGDTQYF. The chain employs TRBV5-1 and TRBJ2-3, with 12 bases aligning to TRBD1. J lost 6 bases, V lost 1 base, and 6 bases had no gene match. This CDR3 is built from 16 residues. From germline, CDR1 is SGHRS and CDR2 YFSETQ. The whole variable domain, filled in from reference TRBV5-1 and TRBJ2-3, reads KAGVTQTPRYLIKTRGQQVTLSCSPISGHRSVSWYQQTPGQGLQFLFEYFSETQRNKGNFPGRFSGRQFSNSRSEMNVSTLELGDSALYLCASSLQGQGAGDTQYFGPGTRLTVL.

The chain uses TRBV18 and TRBJ2-3, with D unresolved. The CDR3 contains 14 residues. Germline V lookup: CDR1 KGHSH, CDR2 LQKENI. Trimming removed 1 base from V and 2 bases from J, with 7 bases in between. The DNA of the CDR3 is TGTGCCAGCTCACCACTTCGGGTCACAGATACGCAGTATTTT. Protein product: CASSPLRVTDTQYF.

The chain carries TRBV6-1 and TRBJ1-2; no firm D call. The ends were cut back, 2 bases at V and 2 bases at J, with 3 bases in the middle. The CDR3 totals 12 residues. Germline V gene sequence: CDR1 MNHNS, CDR2 SASEGT. CDR3 DNA: TGTGCCAGCAGTGAATCGAACTATGGCTACACCTTC. Protein product: CASSESNYGYTF.

This clone came up a few times. The J gene is TRBJ1-1, the V gene TRBV5-1; a possible D gene is TRBD1 (6 bases). The CDR3 runs to 15 residues. Trimming shortened V by 0 bases and J by 4 bases, and 13 bases separated the two germline ends. Germline loops: CDR1 SGHRS, CDR2 YFSETQ. The DNA of the CDR3 is TGCGCCAGCAGCTTGGGCGGGGGGGCGTTCACTGAAGCTTTCTTT. Amino acids: CASSLGGGAFTEAFF.

The chain employs TRBV28 and TRBJ2-7; tentative D call: TRBD1 (6 bases). The CDR3 has 15 residues. Trimming removed 10 bases from V and 0 bases from J, with 19 bases in between. Germline V lookup: CDR1 MDHEN, CDR2 SYDVKM. The chain's CDR3 is CATKRTDMSSYEQYF. DNA for the CDR3: TGTGCCACCAAAAGGACAGACATGAGCTCCTACGAGCAGTACTTC.

The V call is TRBV9, the J call TRBJ2-1, with D possibly called TRBD1 or TRBD2 (5 bases each). CDR3 size: 16 residues. Trimming cost V 3 bases and J 2 bases, with 15 bases left between them. CDR1 SGDLS and CDR2 YYNGEE come from the germline V gene. The CDR3 DNA reads TGTGCCAGCAGCGGGGGGTTATTCCTGCCCTACAATGAGCAGTTCTTC. It translates to CASSGGLFLPYNEQFF.

In this sample, this clone turned up a few times. V gene TRBV2 combines with J gene TRBJ1-6; 7 nucleotides line up with TRBD1. CDR1 and CDR2 (germline): SNHLY, FYNNEI. Trimming took 4 bases from V and 0 from J; bases not matched to a gene: 6. This CDR3 has 17 amino acids. CDR3 in amino acids: CASSVEAGGSYNSPLHF. DNA for the CDR3: TGTGCCAGCAGTGTGGAGGCAGGGGGCTCCTATAATTCACCCCTCCACTTT.